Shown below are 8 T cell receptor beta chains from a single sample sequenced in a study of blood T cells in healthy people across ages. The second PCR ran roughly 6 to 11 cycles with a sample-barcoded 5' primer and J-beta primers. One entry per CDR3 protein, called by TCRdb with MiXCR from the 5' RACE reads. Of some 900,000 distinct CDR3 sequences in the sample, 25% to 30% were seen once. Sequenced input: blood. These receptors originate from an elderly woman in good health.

CDR3 region: CASSVDADAITEAFF. CDR3 bases: TGTGCCAGCAGCGTAGACGCGGACGCAATAACTGAAGCTTTCTTT. This chain uses TRBV9 with TRBJ1-1; D unresolved. In germline, CDR1 is SGDLS, CDR2 YYNGEE. The V gene lost 0 bases and the J gene lost 5 bases, with 14 bases spanning the gap. This CDR3 region has 15 residues.

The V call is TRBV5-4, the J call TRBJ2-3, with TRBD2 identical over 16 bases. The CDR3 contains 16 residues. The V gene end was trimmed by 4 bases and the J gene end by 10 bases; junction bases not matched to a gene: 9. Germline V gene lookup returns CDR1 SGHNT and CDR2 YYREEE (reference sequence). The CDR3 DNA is TGTGCCAGCAGCCCCTTAGGGACTAGCGGGGGGGTTCCGCAGTATTTT. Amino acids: CASSPLGTSGGVPQYF.

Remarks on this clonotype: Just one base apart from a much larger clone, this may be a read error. Written as DNA, the CDR3 is TGTGCCAGCAGCCCAGAGACAGGGGACATCCCAGATACGCAGTATTTT. This encodes CASSPETGDIPDTQYF. This chain connects TRBV11-2 to TRBJ2-3, with TRBD1 identical over 8 bases. The germline gives CDR1 SGHAT, CDR2 FQNNGV. The V gene end was trimmed by 5 bases and the J gene end by 4 bases; junction bases not matched to a gene: 11. The CDR3 spans 16 residues.

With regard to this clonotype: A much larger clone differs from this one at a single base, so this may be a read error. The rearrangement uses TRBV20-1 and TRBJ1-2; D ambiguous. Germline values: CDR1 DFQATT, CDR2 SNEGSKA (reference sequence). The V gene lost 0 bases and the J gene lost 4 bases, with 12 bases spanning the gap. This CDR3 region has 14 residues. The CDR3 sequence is CSARDRLLSYGYTF. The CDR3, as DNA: TGCAGTGCTAGAGATCGACTCCTAAGCTATGGCTACACCTTC.

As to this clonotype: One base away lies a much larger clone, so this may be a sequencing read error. In DNA form, the CDR3 reads TGTGCCAGCAGTGGCAGGCTGGAGACCCGGTACTTC. Its protein product is CASSGRLETRYF. The chain couples TRBV2 to TRBJ2-5; D call uncertain. The CDR3 is 12 residues long. Per germline, CDR1 SNHLY and CDR2 FYNNEI.

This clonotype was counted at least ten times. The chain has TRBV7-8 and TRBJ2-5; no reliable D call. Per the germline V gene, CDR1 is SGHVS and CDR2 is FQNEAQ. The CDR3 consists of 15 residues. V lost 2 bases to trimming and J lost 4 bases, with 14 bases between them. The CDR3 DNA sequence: TGTGCCAGCAGCTTATTAGACTTAGTCGGAGAGACCCAGTACTTC. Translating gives CASSLLDLVGETQYF.

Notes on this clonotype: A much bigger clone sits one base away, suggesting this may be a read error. DNA of the CDR3: TGTGCCAGCAGTTACTCGGACGCGGCGATGAGTGAAGGATACGAGCAGTACTTC. It encodes CASSYSDAAMSEGYEQYF. The V call is TRBV6-5, the J call TRBJ2-7; no firm D call. Germline V gene sequence: CDR1 MNHEY, CDR2 SVGAGI. Trimming shortened V by 0 bases and J by 4 bases, and 22 bases separated the two germline ends. This CDR3 region has 18 residues.

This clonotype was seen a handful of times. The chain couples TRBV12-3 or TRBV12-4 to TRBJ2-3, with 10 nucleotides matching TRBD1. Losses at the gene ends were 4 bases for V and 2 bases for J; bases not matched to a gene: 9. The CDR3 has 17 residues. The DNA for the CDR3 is TGTGCCAGCAGTTACCAGACAGGGGGCATGCTCACAGATACGCAGTATTTT. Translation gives CASSYQTGGMLTDTQYF.